The 11 T cell receptor beta chains below come from one sample, sequenced in a study of blood T cell repertoires in COVID-19. The assay was immunoSEQ multiplex PCR, and TCRdb's table has in-frame clones only and misses some. The sample lists approximately 240,000 clones, around 90% seen once, with about 6% in the top ten. The sequenced material came from PBMCs or T cells enriched from blood (not recorded which). The receptors derive from a young woman with acute COVID-19.

The gene calls are TRBV7-9 and TRBJ1-1; 9 bases align to TRBD1. CDR1 is SEHNR, CDR2 FQNEAQ, per germline (reference sequence). The CDR3 is 16 amino acids. Losses at the gene ends were 6 bases for V and 1 base for J; bases not matched to a gene: 9. The CDR3 DNA reads TGTGCCAGCAGGTCCAGACAGGGGGGAAGGAACACTGAAGCTTTCTTT. It yields the protein CASRSRQGGRNTEAFF.

The gene calls are TRBV6-6 and TRBJ2-1; maybe TRBD2 (5 bases). Germline CDR1 MNHNY, CDR2 SVGAGI (reference sequence). V dropped 9 bases and J dropped 0 bases, with 18 bases sitting between them. The length of the CDR3 is 16 residues. CDR3 in DNA: TGTGCCAGTAGGCGGAGGCTAACAACCTCCTACAATGAGCAGTTCTTC. Protein product: CASRRRLTTSYNEQFF.

The genes are TRBV3-1 (or the pseudogene TRBV3-2) and TRBJ2-1, with TRBD2 matching over 9 bases. V was clipped by 1 base and J by 9 bases; unmatched bases: 10. There are 16 residues in the CDR3. Germline CDR1 and CDR2: LGHDT and YNNKEL (reference sequence). The CDR3 DNA sequence: TGTGCCAGCAGCCAAGGATGGACTAGCGCCAGGGGTGAGCAGTTCTTC. Amino acid sequence: CASSQGWTSARGEQFF.

The rearrangement uses TRBV4-2 and TRBJ2-7; D not certain. This CDR3 is built from 14 residues. Germline-derived CDR1 and CDR2 are LGHNA and YNFKEQ. Trimming pared 0 bases from V and 3 bases from J, leaving 9 bases between. The CDR3 protein is CASSQERFGYEQYF. CDR3 in DNA: TGTGCCAGCAGCCAAGAACGGTTTGGCTACGAGCAGTACTTC.

The chain has TRBV28 and TRBJ2-3; 11 positions agree with TRBD2. The V gene end was trimmed by 4 bases and the J gene end by 1 base; junction bases not matched to a gene: 13. This CDR3 is 19 amino acids long. Germline CDR1 is MDHEN and CDR2 is SYDVKM. CDR3 loop: CASSWGLAGGPLRTDTQYF. The DNA of the CDR3 is TGTGCCAGCAGTTGGGGATTAGCGGGGGGGCCCCTCCGCACAGATACGCAGTATTTT.

This chain connects TRBV30 to TRBJ2-2; D is possibly TRBD2 (6 bases). In germline, CDR1 is GTSNPN, CDR2 SVGIG (reference sequence). Trimming shortened V by 5 bases and J by 0 bases, and 10 bases separated the two germline ends. The CDR3 covers 14 residues. For the CDR3, the DNA is TGTGCCTGGGGGACTCGGGCGAACACCGGGGAGCTGTTTTTT. This translates into CAWGTRANTGELFF. The full variable domain, rest sourced from reference TRBV30 and TRBJ2-2, is SQTIHQWPATLVQPVGSPLSLECTVEGTSNPNLYWYRQAAGRGLQLLFYSVGIGQISSEVPQNLSASRPQDRQFILSSKKLLLSDSGFYLCAWGTRANTGELFFGEGSRLTVL.

The rearrangement uses TRBV6-5 and TRBJ1-5; D not certain. This CDR3 has 13 amino acids. V was pared by 5 bases and J by 5 bases, with 10 bases between. Per the germline V gene, CDR1 is MNHEY and CDR2 is SVGAGI. CDR3 nucleotides: TGTGCCAGCAGTAATGGGAGGCATCAGCCCCAGCATTTT. Translation gives CASSNGRHQPQHF.

The chain is built from TRBV28 and TRBJ1-2; TRBD1 matches at 10 bases. This CDR3 is 17 amino acids long. CDR1 is MDHEN, CDR2 SYDVKM, per germline. The ends lost 5 bases at V and 2 bases at J; junction bases unmatched: 11. In DNA form, the CDR3 reads TGTGCCAGCAGTGGAGGGGACAGGGGAATAACAAACTATGGCTACACCTTC. Translated, it gives CASSGGDRGITNYGYTF.

This clone was counted once. The chain is built from TRBV3-1 (or the pseudogene TRBV3-2) and TRBJ2-7; D may be TRBD1 (6 bases). Trimming left V 4 bases short and J 2 bases short, with 9 bases between. Per the germline V gene, CDR1 is LGHDT and CDR2 is YNNKEL (reference sequence). The CDR3 contains 13 residues. CDR3 bases: TGTGCCAGCAGCCCCGGACAGACCTACGAGCAGTACTTC. It specifies CASSPGQTYEQYF.

This rearrangement joins TRBV28 to TRBJ1-5, with TRBD1 as a possible D gene (6 bases). This CDR3 is built from 14 residues. From germline, CDR1 is MDHEN and CDR2 SYDVKM. V was shortened by 1 base and J by 4 bases, with 8 bases between the two germline ends. CDR3: CASSLSGVNQPQHF. The DNA for the CDR3 is TGTGCCAGCAGTTTATCAGGGGTTAATCAGCCCCAGCATTTT. Using reference TRBV28 and TRBJ1-5 for the parts outside the CDR3, the full variable domain is DVKVTQSSRYLVKRTGEKVFLECVQDMDHENMFWYRQDPGLGLRLIYFSYDVKMKEKGDIPEGYSVSREKKERFSLILESASTNQTSMYLCASSLSGVNQPQHFGDGTRLSIL.

The J gene is TRBJ2-4, the V gene TRBV28; tentative D call: TRBD1 (8 bases). The V gene lost 4 bases and the J gene lost 7 bases, with 14 bases spanning the gap. This CDR3 spans 14 amino acids. Germline loops: CDR1 MDHEN, CDR2 SYDVKM. CDR3 loop: CASSSPQGGNIQYF. The CDR3 nucleotides read TGTGCCAGCAGTTCCCCACAGGGGGGGAACATTCAGTACTTC. The entire variable domain, with the rest obtained from reference TRBV28 and TRBJ2-4, is as follows: DVKVTQSSRYLVKRTGEKVFLECVQDMDHENMFWYRQDPGLGLRLIYFSYDVKMKEKGDIPEGYSVSREKKERFSLILESASTNQTSMYLCASSSPQGGNIQYFGAGTRLSVL.